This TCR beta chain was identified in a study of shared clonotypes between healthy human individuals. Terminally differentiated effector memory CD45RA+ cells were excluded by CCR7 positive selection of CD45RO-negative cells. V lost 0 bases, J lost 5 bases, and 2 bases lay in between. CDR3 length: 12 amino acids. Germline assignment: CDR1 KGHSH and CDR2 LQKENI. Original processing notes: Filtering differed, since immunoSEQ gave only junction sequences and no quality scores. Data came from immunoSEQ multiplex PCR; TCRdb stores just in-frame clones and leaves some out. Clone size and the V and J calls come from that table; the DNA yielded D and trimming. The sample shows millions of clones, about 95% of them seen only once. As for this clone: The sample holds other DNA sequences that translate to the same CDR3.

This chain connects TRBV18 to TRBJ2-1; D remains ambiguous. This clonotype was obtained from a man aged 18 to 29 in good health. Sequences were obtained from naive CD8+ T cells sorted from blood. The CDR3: CASSPPNNEQFF. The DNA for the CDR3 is TGTGCCAGCTCACCACCAAACAATGAGCAGTTCTTC.